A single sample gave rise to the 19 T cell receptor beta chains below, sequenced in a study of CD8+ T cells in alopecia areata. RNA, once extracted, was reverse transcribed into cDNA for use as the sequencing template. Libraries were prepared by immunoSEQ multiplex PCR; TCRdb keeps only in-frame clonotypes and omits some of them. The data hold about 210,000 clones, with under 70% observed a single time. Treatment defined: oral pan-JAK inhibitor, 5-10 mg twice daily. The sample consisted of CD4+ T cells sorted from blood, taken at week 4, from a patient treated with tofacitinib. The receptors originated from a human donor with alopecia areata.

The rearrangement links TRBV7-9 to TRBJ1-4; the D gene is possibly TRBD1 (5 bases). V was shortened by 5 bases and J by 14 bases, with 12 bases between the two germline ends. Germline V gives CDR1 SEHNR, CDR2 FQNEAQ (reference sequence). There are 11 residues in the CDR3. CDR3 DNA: TGTGCCAGCAGCCACCTACAGGACCTGTTTTTT. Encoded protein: CASSHLQDLFF.

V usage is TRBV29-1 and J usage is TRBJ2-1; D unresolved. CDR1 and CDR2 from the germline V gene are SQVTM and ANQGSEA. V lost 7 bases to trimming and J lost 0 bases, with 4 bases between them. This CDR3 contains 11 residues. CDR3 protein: CSGSSYNEQFF. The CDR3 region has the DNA TGCAGCGGGAGCTCCTACAATGAGCAGTTCTTC.

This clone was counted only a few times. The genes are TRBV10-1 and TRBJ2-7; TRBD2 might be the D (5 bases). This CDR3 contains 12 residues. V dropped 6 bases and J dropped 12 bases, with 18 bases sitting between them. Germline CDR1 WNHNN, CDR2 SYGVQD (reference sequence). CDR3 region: CASRSPGGSAYF. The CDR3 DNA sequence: TGCGCCAGCAGGTCCCCCGGCGGGTCAGCGTACTTC.

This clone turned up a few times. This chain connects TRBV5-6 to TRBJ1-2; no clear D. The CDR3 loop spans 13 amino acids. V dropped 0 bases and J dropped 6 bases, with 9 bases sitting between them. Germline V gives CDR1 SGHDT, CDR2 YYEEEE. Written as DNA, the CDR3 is TGTGCCAGCAGCTTGGCAGGAGTGGATGGCTACACCTTC. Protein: CASSLAGVDGYTF. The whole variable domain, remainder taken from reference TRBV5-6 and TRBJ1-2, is DAGVTQSPTHLIKTRGQQVTLRCSPKSGHDTVSWYQQALGQGPQFIFQYYEEEERQRGNFPDRFSGHQFPNYSSELNVNALLLGDSALYLCASSLAGVDGYTFGSGTRLTVV.

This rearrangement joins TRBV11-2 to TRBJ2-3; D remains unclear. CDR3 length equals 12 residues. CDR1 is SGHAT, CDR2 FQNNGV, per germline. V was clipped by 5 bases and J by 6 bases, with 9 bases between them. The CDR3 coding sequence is TGTGCCAGCAGCCCCCCGATGGATACGCAGTATTTT. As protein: CASSPPMDTQYF.

This chain's CDR3 is CSVPGASGNTIYF. DNA for the CDR3: TGCAGCGTTCCAGGTGCCTCTGGAAACACCATATATTTT. The chain has TRBV29-1 and TRBJ1-3; no definite D call. Trimming removed 5 bases from V and 0 bases from J, with 8 bases in between. This CDR3 spans 13 amino acids. Germline V gene lookup returns CDR1 SQVTM and CDR2 ANQGSEA.

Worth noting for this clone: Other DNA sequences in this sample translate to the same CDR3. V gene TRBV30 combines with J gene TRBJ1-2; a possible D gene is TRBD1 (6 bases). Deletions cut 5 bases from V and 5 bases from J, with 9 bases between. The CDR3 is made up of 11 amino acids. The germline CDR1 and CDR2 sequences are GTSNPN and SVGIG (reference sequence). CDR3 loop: CAWSQGYGYTF. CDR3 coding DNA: TGTGCCTGGTCACAGGGATATGGCTACACCTTC.

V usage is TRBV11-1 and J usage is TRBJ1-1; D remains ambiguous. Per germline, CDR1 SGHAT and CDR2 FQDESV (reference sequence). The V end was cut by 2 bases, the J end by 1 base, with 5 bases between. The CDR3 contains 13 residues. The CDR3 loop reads CASSLRENTEAFF. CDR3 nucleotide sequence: TGTGCCAGCAGCTTAAGAGAGAACACTGAAGCTTTCTTT.

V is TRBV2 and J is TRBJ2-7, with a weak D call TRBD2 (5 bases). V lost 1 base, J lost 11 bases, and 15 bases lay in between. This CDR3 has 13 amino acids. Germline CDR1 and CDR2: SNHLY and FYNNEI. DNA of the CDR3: TGTGCCAGCAGTGAAGAAGGCGGGCGCTACGAGTACTTC. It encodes CASSEEGGRYEYF.

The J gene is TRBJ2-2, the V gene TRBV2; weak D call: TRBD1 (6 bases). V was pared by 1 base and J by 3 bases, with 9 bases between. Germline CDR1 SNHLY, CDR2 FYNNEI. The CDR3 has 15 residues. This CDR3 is CASSEGGLDTGELFF. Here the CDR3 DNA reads TGTGCCAGCAGTGAAGGGGGGCTAGACACCGGGGAGCTGTTTTTT. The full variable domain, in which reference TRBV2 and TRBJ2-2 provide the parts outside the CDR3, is EPEVTQTPSHQVTQMGQEVILRCVPISNHLYFYWYRQILGQKVEFLVSFYNNEISEKSEIFDDQFSVERPDGSNFTLKIRSTKLEDSAMYFCASSEGGLDTGELFFGEGSRLTVL.

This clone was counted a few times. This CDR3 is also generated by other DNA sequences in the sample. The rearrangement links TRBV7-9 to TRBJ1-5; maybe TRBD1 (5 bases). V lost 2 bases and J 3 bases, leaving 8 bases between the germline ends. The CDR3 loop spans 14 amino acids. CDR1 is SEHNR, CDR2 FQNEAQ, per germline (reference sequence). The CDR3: CASSLQGDNQPQHF. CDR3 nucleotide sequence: TGTGCCAGCAGCTTACAGGGAGACAATCAGCCCCAGCATTTT.

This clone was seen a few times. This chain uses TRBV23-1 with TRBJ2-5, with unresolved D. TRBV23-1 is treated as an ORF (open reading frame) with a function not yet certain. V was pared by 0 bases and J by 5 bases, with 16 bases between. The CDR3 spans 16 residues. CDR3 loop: CASSQSWRRRTETQYF. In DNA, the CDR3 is TGCGCCAGCAGTCAATCATGGCGCCGGCGGACGGAGACCCAGTACTTC.

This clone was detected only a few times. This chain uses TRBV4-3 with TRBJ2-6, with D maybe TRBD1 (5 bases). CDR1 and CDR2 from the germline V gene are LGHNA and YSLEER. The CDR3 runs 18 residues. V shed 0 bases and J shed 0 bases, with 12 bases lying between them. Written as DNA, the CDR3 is TGCGCCAGCAGCCAAGAGAGAACAGGACGCTCTGGGGCCAACGTCCTGACTTTC. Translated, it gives CASSQERTGRSGANVLTF.

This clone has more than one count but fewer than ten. Here the CDR3 reads CASSKRDRDTEAFF. For the CDR3, the DNA is TGTGCCAGCAGCAAAAGGGACAGGGACACTGAAGCTTTCTTT. This sequence joins TRBV7-9 and TRBJ1-1, with TRBD1 matching over 9 bases. V gave up 5 bases and J gave up 3 bases; unmatched junction bases: 4. CDR3 size: 14 residues. Looked up from germline, CDR1 is SEHNR and CDR2 is FQNEAQ (reference sequence).

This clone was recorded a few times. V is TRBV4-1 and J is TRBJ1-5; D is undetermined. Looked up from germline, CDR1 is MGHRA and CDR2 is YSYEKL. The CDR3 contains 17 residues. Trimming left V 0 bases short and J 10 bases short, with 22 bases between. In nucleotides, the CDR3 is TGCGCCAGCAGCCAAGATGGTTCGGGAACAGCCCGAGTTCCCCAGCATTTT. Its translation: CASSQDGSGTARVPQHF.

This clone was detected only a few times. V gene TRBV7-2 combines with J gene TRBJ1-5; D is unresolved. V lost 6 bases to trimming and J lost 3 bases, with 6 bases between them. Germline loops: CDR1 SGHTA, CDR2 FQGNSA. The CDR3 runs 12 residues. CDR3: CASSFDNQPQHF. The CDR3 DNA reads TGTGCCAGCAGTTTCGACAATCAGCCCCAGCATTTT.

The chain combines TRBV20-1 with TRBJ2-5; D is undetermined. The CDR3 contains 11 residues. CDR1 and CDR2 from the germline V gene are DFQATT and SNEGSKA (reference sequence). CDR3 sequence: CSPRVFETQYF. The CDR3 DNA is TGCAGCCCCCGGGTCTTCGAGACCCAGTACTTC.

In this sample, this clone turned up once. CDR3: CASSNKRGNTEAFF. The CDR3, as DNA: TGTGCCAGCAGTAATAAACGGGGGAACACTGAAGCTTTCTTT. The rearrangement links TRBV2 to TRBJ1-1; unclear D gene. The CDR3 contains 14 residues. Germline values: CDR1 SNHLY, CDR2 FYNNEI. Between the trimmed V and J ends, which lost 5 bases and 1 base, there was a span of 11 bases.

The CDR3 nucleotides are TGTGCCAGCAGCTTAGTAGGGACAGGGGAAGATACGCAGTATTTT. This translates into CASSLVGTGEDTQYF. V gene TRBV11-2 combines with J gene TRBJ2-3; 10 bases agree with TRBD1. This CDR3 spans 15 amino acids. The J segment lost 5 bases and the V segment lost 1 base, leaving 3 bases of the junction unmatched. Per the germline V gene, CDR1 is SGHAT and CDR2 is FQNNGV.